Listed below are T cell receptor beta chains from one sample, sequenced in a study of blood T cell repertoires in COVID-19. Sequencing was performed with immunoSEQ multiplex PCR; in TCRdb, only in-frame clones are kept and a portion is missing. The top ten clones hold about 32% of a sample with over 60,000 clones, approximately 77% of them seen once. Sequencing input: peripheral blood. These receptors all stem from a human donor in a cohort sampled during active COVID-19. Each CDR3 is given with its conserved first and last residue. The D gene is left open where the match is weak. Not every row has a clone size; where given, it reads once, few, many or a size class.

DNA	CDR3	V	J	D	size
TGTGCCAGCAGTGGGCAGCCTAATTCACCCCTCCACTTT	CASSGQPNSPLHF	TRBV7-9	TRBJ1-6	NA	NA
TGCGCCAGCAGCTTTGGCGGGGACTATGGCTACACCTTC	CASSFGGDYGYTF	TRBV5-1	TRBJ1-2	NA	NA
TGTGCCAGCAGCCCCTACGAGAACCATGAGCAGTTCTTC	CASSPYENHEQFF	TRBV6-5	TRBJ2-1	NA	NA
TGTGCCAGCAGGTGGGACAGGGGTCATGGCTACACCTTC	CASRWDRGHGYTF	TRBV28	TRBJ1-2	TRBD1	NA
TGTGCCAGCAGTCTACTAGGACAGGACTCACCCCTCCACTTT	CASSLLGQDSPLHF	TRBV28	TRBJ1-6	TRBD1	NA
TGTGCCAGCAGCTTACCTGACGGGCGCGGGGACGGGGCTGAAGCTTTCTTT	CASSLPDGRGDGAEAFF	TRBV13	TRBJ1-1	NA	NA
TGTGCCACCAGCAGAGATTGGGACAGGGTCAATAATGAAAAACTGTTTTTT	CATSRDWDRVNNEKLFF	TRBV15	TRBJ1-4	TRBD1	NA
TGCAGTGCTGCGGGCATATCCGAGCAGTTCTTC	CSAAGISEQFF	TRBV20-1	TRBJ2-1	NA	NA
TGTGCCAGCACCCCGGGCTCGGGGAGCTCCTATAATTCACCCCTCCACTTT	CASTPGSGSSYNSPLHF	TRBV11-2	TRBJ1-6	NA	NA
TGTGCCAGCAGCTCCTATGACCGCCGCGGCTCTGGCTACACCTTC	CASSSYDRRGSGYTF	TRBV5-4	TRBJ1-2	NA	NA
TGTGCCAGCAGCCAAGACTCGGGCTCCTACGAGCAGTACTTC	CASSQDSGSYEQYF	TRBV14	TRBJ2-7	NA	once
TGTGCCAGCAGGGGTACGAGGGAGGCCCAGTACTTC	CASRGTREAQYF	TRBV3-1/TRBV3-2	TRBJ2-5	NA	NA
TGTGCCAGCAGCACAGGCCTTACCTCTGGAAACACCATATATTTT	CASSTGLTSGNTIYF	TRBV9	TRBJ1-3	NA	NA
TGTGCCAGCAGCCATTGGGGACAGGGTAATGAAAAACTGTTTTTT	CASSHWGQGNEKLFF	TRBV3-1/TRBV3-2	TRBJ1-4	TRBD1	NA
TGCGCCAGCAGCTTGGCCGGGGAGGATACGCAGTATTTT	CASSLAGEDTQYF	TRBV5-1	TRBJ2-3	NA	NA
TGCGCCAGCAGCCCGACTCTAGGGGATGAGCAGTTCTTC	CASSPTLGDEQFF	TRBV5-1	TRBJ2-1	NA	NA
TGTGCCACCGGGAGGGCCGGCTACGAGCAGTACTTC	CATGRAGYEQYF	TRBV5-4	TRBJ2-7	TRBD2	NA
TGCGCCAGCAGTTATCCTAGCGAAGGGGGGGGAAATGAGCAGTTCTTC	CASSYPSEGGGNEQFF	TRBV10-2	TRBJ2-1	NA	NA
TGTGCCACCAGTGACCGGGACATCACCCTCGGGGATACGCAGTATTTT	CATSDRDITLGDTQYF	TRBV24-1	TRBJ2-3	NA	few
TGTGCCAGCAGCCAGGGACAGGGGGCGCGGGGCGCCTACGAGCAGTACTTC	CASSQGQGARGAYEQYF	TRBV21-1	TRBJ2-7	NA	NA
TGTGCCAGTAGTATATTCCTAGCAGACAATGAGCAGTTCTTC	CASSIFLADNEQFF	TRBV19	TRBJ2-1	NA	NA
TGTGCCAGCAGCCACCTGACAGGGGCGGGGAACACTGAAGCTTTCTTT	CASSHLTGAGNTEAFF	TRBV3-1/TRBV3-2	TRBJ1-1	TRBD1	many
TGTGCCAGCCATCCGAGGGCTTCCTACAATGAGCAGTTCTTC	CASHPRASYNEQFF	TRBV28	TRBJ2-1	NA	NA
TGCGCCAGCAGCTTGGATCAGGGTGCCGGGGAGCTGTTTTTT	CASSLDQGAGELFF	TRBV5-1	TRBJ2-2	NA	NA
TGTGCCAGCAGCAGGCAGACTAGCGGGAGCGGCTATGAGCAGTTCTTC	CASSRQTSGSGYEQFF	TRBV7-9	TRBJ2-1	TRBD2	NA
TGTGCCAGCAGTTCGGGACACCTCTATGGCTACACCTTC	CASSSGHLYGYTF	TRBV12-3/TRBV12-4	TRBJ1-2	NA	NA
TGCGCCAGCACACCATCACAGGGACCCCTCCACTTT	CASTPSQGPLHF	TRBV10-2	TRBJ1-6	NA	NA
TGTGCCAGCAGCAAAGGGGGTAGCGGGGATTCCTACGAGCAGTACTTC	CASSKGGSGDSYEQYF	TRBV21-1	TRBJ2-7	NA	NA
TGTGCCAGCAGCCAAGGACTAAGCAACGAGCAGTACTTC	CASSQGLSNEQYF	TRBV3-1/TRBV3-2	TRBJ2-7	NA	NA
TGTGCCAGCAGCACCGGACAGGGGACTAGGAGGGAGCAGTACTTC	CASSTGQGTRREQYF	TRBV7-9	TRBJ2-7	NA	many
TGTGCCAGCTCACTTGGACAGGGACTCTCAGGGGCCAACGTCCTGACTTTC	CASSLGQGLSGANVLTF	TRBV18	TRBJ2-6	TRBD1	NA